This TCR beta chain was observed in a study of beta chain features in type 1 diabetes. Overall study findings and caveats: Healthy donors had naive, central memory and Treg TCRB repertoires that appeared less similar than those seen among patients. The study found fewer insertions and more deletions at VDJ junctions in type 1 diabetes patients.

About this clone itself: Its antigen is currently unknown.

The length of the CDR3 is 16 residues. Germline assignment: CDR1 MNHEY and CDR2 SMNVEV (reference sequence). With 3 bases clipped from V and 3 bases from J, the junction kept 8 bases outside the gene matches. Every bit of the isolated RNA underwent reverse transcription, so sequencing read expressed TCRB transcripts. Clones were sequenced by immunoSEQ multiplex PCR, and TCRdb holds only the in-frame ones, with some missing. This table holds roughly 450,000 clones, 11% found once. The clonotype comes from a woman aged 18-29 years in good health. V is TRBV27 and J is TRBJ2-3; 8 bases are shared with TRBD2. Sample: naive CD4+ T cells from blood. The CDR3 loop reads CASSFAGGALTDTQYF. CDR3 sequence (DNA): TGTGCCAGCAGTTTTGCGGGGGGCGCGTTAACAGATACGCAGTATTTT.